The 29 T cell receptor beta chains below come from one sample, sequenced in a study of blood T cell repertoires in COVID-19. Assay: immunoSEQ multiplex PCR; the TCRdb copy retains only in-frame clones and omits some. Seen here are around 190,000 clones, 80% observed once, and the top ten hold 6.5%. Sample: peripheral blood. These receptor sequences come from a man aged 65-85 years with active or convalescent COVID-19.

The rearrangement links TRBV9 to TRBJ2-7, with 7 nucleotides matching TRBD1. Germline V gene sequence: CDR1 SGDLS, CDR2 YYNGEE. The trim removed 0 bases at V and 3 bases at J, leaving 3 bases unmatched. The CDR3 totals 14 residues. In DNA form, the CDR3 reads TGTGCCAGCAGCGTAGTTTGGGACAGCTACGAGCAGTACTTC. It codes for CASSVVWDSYEQYF.

The V and J genes are TRBV4-3 and TRBJ1-2; no firm D call. Germline CDR1 is LGHNA and CDR2 is YSLEER. V was pared by 1 base and J by 0 bases, with 12 bases between. The CDR3 covers 16 residues. In DNA, the CDR3 is TGCGCCAGCAGCCAAGGGCCCGGGGTAACTAACTATGGCTACACCTTC. Its protein product is CASSQGPGVTNYGYTF.

The chain employs TRBV2 and TRBJ2-2, with TRBD2 identical over 9 bases. The CDR3 has 17 amino acids. The J segment lost 5 bases and the V segment lost 7 bases, leaving 14 bases of the junction unmatched. The germline gives CDR1 SNHLY, CDR2 FYNNEI. The CDR3 nucleotides read TGTGCCAGCATCCAAGATCGGGGTAGCGGGGGAACCGGGGAGCTGTTTTTT. Translating gives CASIQDRGSGGTGELFF. Drawing the rest from reference TRBV2 and TRBJ2-2, the complete variable domain is EPEVTQTPSHQVTQMGQEVILRCVPISNHLYFYWYRQILGQKVEFLVSFYNNEISEKSEIFDDQFSVERPDGSNFTLKIRSTKLEDSAMYFCASIQDRGSGGTGELFFGEGSRLTVL.

The chain is built from TRBV6-5 and TRBJ1-1; D not resolved. Germline loops: CDR1 MNHEY, CDR2 SVGAGI. The CDR3 is 14 residues long. Trimming cost V 6 bases and J 5 bases, with 16 bases left between them. The DNA of the CDR3 is TGTGCCAGCAGGAGCCGGGAGAGAGGAACTGAAGCTTTCTTT. The encoded protein is CASRSRERGTEAFF.

This chain links TRBV20-1 with TRBJ2-3, with TRBD2 matching 10 bases. The trim removed 3 bases at V and 5 bases at J, leaving 11 bases unmatched. This CDR3 is built from 16 residues. Germline V gene lookup returns CDR1 DFQATT and CDR2 SNEGSKA (reference sequence). The CDR3 protein is CSASRPGLAVVDTQYF. DNA of the CDR3: TGCAGTGCTAGTCGTCCAGGACTAGCGGTGGTAGATACGCAGTATTTT.

V and J are TRBV28 and TRBJ1-4; D remains unclear. The length of the CDR3 is 12 residues. V lost 11 bases and J 0 bases, leaving 7 bases between the germline ends. Per germline, CDR1 MDHEN and CDR2 SYDVKM. Written as DNA, the CDR3 is TGTGCCGCACTTGCAACTAATGAAAAACTGTTTTTT. This translates into CAALATNEKLFF.

The chain combines TRBV6-4 with TRBJ1-2; D gene uncertain. There are 14 residues in the CDR3. Between the trimmed V and J ends, which lost 3 bases and 1 base, there was a span of 9 bases. Germline CDR1 MRHNA, CDR2 SNTAGT. The CDR3 DNA reads TGTGCCAGCAGTGAAACGGGATATAACTATGGCTACACCTTC. This sequence encodes CASSETGYNYGYTF.

The chain recombines TRBV28 with TRBJ2-7, with D uncertain. V was shortened by 1 base and J by 5 bases, with 12 bases between the two germline ends. Germline V CDR1 and CDR2: MDHEN, SYDVKM. The CDR3 spans 14 residues. The CDR3 reads CASSLSQLRDEQYF. CDR3 bases: TGTGCCAGCAGTTTATCTCAGCTCCGGGACGAGCAGTACTTC.

Comment on this clone: Other DNA sequences of this sample code for an identical CDR3. This chain joins TRBV18 and TRBJ1-4, with D perhaps TRBD1 (6 bases). The CDR3 loop spans 14 amino acids. CDR1 is KGHSH, CDR2 LQKENI, per germline. The ends were cut back, 3 bases at V and 4 bases at J, with 9 bases in the middle. Here the CDR3 reads CASSPDRNNEKLFF. The CDR3, as DNA: TGTGCCAGCTCACCGGACAGAAATAATGAAAAACTGTTTTTT.

This clone showed up just once. The junction does not match germline at one end; this may be a read error. The CDR3: CASRLDRGSREEFF. The CDR3 DNA reads as TGTGCCAGCAGATTGGACAGGGGAAGCAGGGAGGAGTTCTTC. The chain joins TRBV5-4 to TRBJ2-1; TRBD1 matches 9 bases. Germline V gene sequence: CDR1 SGHNT, CDR2 YYREEE (reference sequence). The CDR3 has 14 residues.

The chain couples TRBV27 to TRBJ1-2; D not certain. Trimming took 0 bases from V and 7 from J, leaving 12 bases between them. Germline V CDR1 and CDR2: MNHEY, SMNVEV (reference sequence). This CDR3 region has 14 residues. The DNA for the CDR3 is TGTGCCAGCAGTTTATCCGCCGGGGAACCTGGCTACACCTTC. It encodes CASSLSAGEPGYTF.

The chain links TRBV2 to TRBJ2-6; TRBD1 is a possible D gene (5 bases). The CDR3 is made up of 15 amino acids. In germline, CDR1 is SNHLY, CDR2 FYNNEI. V dropped 6 bases and J dropped 4 bases, with 13 bases sitting between them. In nucleotides, the CDR3 is TGTGCCAGCAGAGGAGACAGTGGCGGGGCCAACGTCCTGACTTTC. It specifies CASRGDSGGANVLTF.

V and J are TRBV10-3 and TRBJ2-5, with 11 nucleotides matching TRBD2. This CDR3 is 16 amino acids long. CDR1 is ENHRY, CDR2 SYGVKD, per germline. The trim removed 8 bases at V and 5 bases at J, leaving 13 bases unmatched. In DNA, the CDR3 is TGTGCCATCTCGGGACTAGCGGACCCACGGGAGGAGACCCAGTACTTC. Encoded protein: CAISGLADPREETQYF.

The rearrangement joins TRBV6-5 to TRBJ1-2; TRBD1 is a possible D gene (5 bases). With 6 bases removed from V and 0 bases from J, the gap between germline ends came to 11 bases. Germline CDR1 reads MNHEY; CDR2 reads SVGAGI. The CDR3 has 14 residues. The CDR3 here is CASRGHTPNYGYTF. CDR3 bases: TGTGCCAGCAGGGGGCATACACCTAACTATGGCTACACCTTC.

V is TRBV6-5 and J is TRBJ1-1; 8 bases align to TRBD1. V trimming: 6 bases; J trimming: 1 base; junction bases outside the gene matches: 4. Germline CDR1 and CDR2: MNHEY and SVGAGI. The CDR3 consists of 14 residues. The CDR3 nucleotides read TGTGCCAGCAGAGGACAGGGTTCGAACACTGAAGCTTTCTTT. This sequence encodes CASRGQGSNTEAFF.

This clone has only one observation. V is TRBV4-1 and J is TRBJ2-7, with D possibly being TRBD1 (6 bases). The V gene lost 1 base and the J gene lost 6 bases, with 10 bases spanning the gap. Germline V CDR1 and CDR2: MGHRA, YSYEKL. The CDR3 sequence is 13 residues long. CDR3 sequence (DNA): TGCGCCAGCAGCCAAGCCCAGGGGTTCGAGCAGTACTTC. This gives the protein CASSQAQGFEQYF.

The chain couples TRBV4-2 to TRBJ2-2; TRBD2 matches 8 bases. The junction had 6 bases not matched to a gene; V was cut back by 0 bases and J by 3 bases. The CDR3 extends over 17 amino acids. Germline values: CDR1 LGHNA, CDR2 YNFKEQ. CDR3 loop: CASSQELADRHTGELFF. Here the CDR3 DNA reads TGTGCCAGCAGCCAAGAACTAGCGGACCGACACACCGGGGAGCTGTTTTTT.

This clone showed up just once. The chain employs TRBV5-4 and TRBJ2-3, with TRBD2 matching over 12 bases. This CDR3 has 16 residues. The germline gives CDR1 SGHNT, CDR2 YYREEE (reference sequence). The junction had 4 bases not matched to a gene; V was cut back by 4 bases and J by 1 base. This chain's CDR3 is CASSTRLAGGTDTQYF. CDR3 in DNA: TGTGCCAGCAGCACGAGACTAGCGGGGGGCACAGATACGCAGTATTTT.

The chain joins TRBV7-6 to TRBJ2-1; 15 bases are shared with TRBD2. Germline loops: CDR1 SGHVS, CDR2 FNYEAQ. The CDR3 runs to 17 residues. V shed 1 base, J shed 8 bases, and the junction held 6 bases outside the gene matches. As DNA, the CDR3 is TGTGCCAGCAGCTTAGTCCCCGGGACTAGCGGGGGGTATGAGCAGTTCTTC. Protein: CASSLVPGTSGGYEQFF.

The genes are TRBV30 and TRBJ2-1; possibly TRBD1 for D (5 bases). CDR1 is GTSNPN, CDR2 SVGIG, per germline (reference sequence). This CDR3 contains 14 residues. V gave up 5 bases and J gave up 7 bases, with 18 bases separating them. The CDR3 protein is CAWGMQGMSNEQFF. The CDR3 DNA reads TGTGCCTGGGGTATGCAGGGAATGAGTAATGAGCAGTTCTTC.

This clone appeared a single time. This chain connects TRBV10-3 to TRBJ2-3, with 12 bases that match TRBD1. Germline CDR1 is ENHRY and CDR2 is SYGVKD. The V segment lost 11 bases and the J segment 4 bases; nucleotides outside the gene matches: 10. This CDR3 is built from 15 residues. CDR3 DNA: TGTGCCCCCTACCGGGACAGGGGGCGGGCAGATACGCAGTATTTT. This gives the protein CAPYRDRGRADTQYF.

The gene calls are TRBV30 and TRBJ1-5; D remains ambiguous. The CDR3 loop spans 13 amino acids. The ends were cut back, 5 bases at V and 5 bases at J, with 13 bases in the middle. Germline CDR1 is GTSNPN and CDR2 is SVGIG (reference sequence). In nucleotides, the CDR3 is TGTGCCTGGGCCGTTGGGCTTGATCAGCCCCAGCATTTT. It specifies CAWAVGLDQPQHF. The full variable domain, completed using reference TRBV30 and TRBJ1-5, is SQTIHQWPATLVQPVGSPLSLECTVEGTSNPNLYWYRQAAGRGLQLLFYSVGIGQISSEVPQNLSASRPQDRQFILSSKKLLLSDSGFYLCAWAVGLDQPQHFGDGTRLSIL.

CDR3 protein: CADRGIGGYTF. In nucleotides, the CDR3 is TGTGCCGACCGGGGGATTGGTGGCTACACCTTC. This rearrangement joins TRBV5-6 to TRBJ1-2, with a possible D match to TRBD1 (5 bases). V was cut by 10 bases and J by 7 bases, with 14 bases left in between. The CDR3 sequence is 11 residues long. Germline V gene data show CDR1 as SGHDT and CDR2 as YYEEEE.

The chain recombines TRBV30 with TRBJ1-5; a weak D match, TRBD1 (5 bases). V lost 5 bases, J lost 7 bases, and 18 bases lay in between. The CDR3 is made up of 14 amino acids. Germline loops: CDR1 GTSNPN, CDR2 SVGIG (reference sequence). The CDR3 nucleotides are TGTGCCTGGGGCCCCGGGACGGGGGGGCAGCCCCAGCATTTT. Translation: CAWGPGTGGQPQHF.

Written as DNA, the CDR3 is TGTGCCAGCTCACCCAGTGGACAGGGGGCAGGTAATTCACCCCTCCACTTT. It is translated as CASSPSGQGAGNSPLHF. The chain carries TRBV18 and TRBJ1-6, with 11 bases aligning to TRBD1. Trimming took 3 bases from V and 6 from J; bases not matched to a gene: 7. Per germline, CDR1 KGHSH and CDR2 LQKENI. The CDR3 has 17 amino acids.

The chain recombines TRBV19 with TRBJ1-1, with a weak D call TRBD1 (5 bases). The CDR3 runs 16 residues. Looked up from germline, CDR1 is LNHDA and CDR2 is SQIVND (reference sequence). V was trimmed by 6 bases and J by 4 bases, leaving 21 bases between them. For the CDR3, the DNA is TGTGCCAGTAGCGATCGGTACAGTAGGGGAGGCACTGAAGCTTTCTTT. As protein: CASSDRYSRGGTEAFF.

This chain links TRBV3-1 (or the pseudogene TRBV3-2) with TRBJ1-4; D is perhaps TRBD1 (5 bases). Germline V gene data show CDR1 as LGHDT and CDR2 as YNNKEL (reference sequence). The germline V and J ends were trimmed by 0 bases and 10 bases, with 15 bases remaining between them. The CDR3 contains 15 residues. The DNA of the CDR3 is TGTGCCAGCAGCCAAGAGAGTCTACTCGGGGGAAAACTGTTTTTT. Its protein product is CASSQESLLGGKLFF.

The chain combines TRBV5-1 with TRBJ2-3; possibly TRBD2 for D (5 bases). The germline CDR1 and CDR2 sequences are SGHRS and YFSETQ. The CDR3 has 15 residues. V was cut by 3 bases and J by 1 base, with 12 bases left in between. The CDR3 DNA follows: TGCGCCAGCAGCTACCTCGGACTGGGCACAGATACGCAGTATTTT. The encoded protein is CASSYLGLGTDTQYF. Drawing the rest from reference TRBV5-1 and TRBJ2-3, the complete variable domain is KAGVTQTPRYLIKTRGQQVTLSCSPISGHRSVSWYQQTPGQGLQFLFEYFSETQRNKGNFPGRFSGRQFSNSRSEMNVSTLELGDSALYLCASSYLGLGTDTQYFGPGTRLTVL.

The chain links TRBV5-1 to TRBJ2-1; 11 nucleotides match TRBD2. CDR3 length: 17 amino acids. The V segment lost 0 bases and the J segment 8 bases; nucleotides outside the gene matches: 10. CDR1 SGHRS and CDR2 YFSETQ come from the germline V gene. CDR3 sequence: CASSLGYTSGGGDEQFF. The CDR3 DNA reads TGCGCCAGCAGCTTGGGATATACTAGCGGGGGCGGCGATGAGCAGTTCTTC.